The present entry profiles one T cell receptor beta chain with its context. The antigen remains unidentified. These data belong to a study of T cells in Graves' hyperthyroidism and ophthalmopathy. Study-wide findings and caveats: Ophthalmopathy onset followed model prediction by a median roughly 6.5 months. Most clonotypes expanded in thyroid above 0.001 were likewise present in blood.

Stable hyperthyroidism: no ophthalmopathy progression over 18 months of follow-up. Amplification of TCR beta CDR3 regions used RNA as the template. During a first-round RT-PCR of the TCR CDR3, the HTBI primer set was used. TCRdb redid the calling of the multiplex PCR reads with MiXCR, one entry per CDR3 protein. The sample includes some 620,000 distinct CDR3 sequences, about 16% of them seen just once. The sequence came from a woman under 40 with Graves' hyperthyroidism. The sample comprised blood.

DNA of the CDR3: TGTGCCAGTAGTGCACTAGCGGGACTGGTCAACAATGAGCAGTTCTTC. Encoded protein: CASSALAGLVNNEQFF. This chain connects TRBV19 to TRBJ2-1, with 10 bases that match TRBD2. Trimming at V came to 5 bases and at J to 5 bases, leaving 9 bases not matched to a gene. The germline CDR1 and CDR2 sequences are LNHDA and SQIVND (reference sequence). The CDR3 spans 16 residues.